These 8 T cell receptor beta chains were sequenced from one sample in a study of blood T cell repertoires in COVID-19 (dated by TCRdb to 2018 to 2021). Library creation used the immunoSEQ multiplex PCR assay. The clones in this table, taken by TCRdb from immuneACCESS, are in-frame only. Not every clone is retained; where verified, under half of the shortfall comes from an unresolved V gene, and the cause of the rest is unknown. In this sample the table shows 190,000 or so clones, roughly four fifths of which occur a single time. The top ten clonotypes cover 6% to 8% of the sample. The sample taken for sequencing was peripheral blood. The receptors stem from a human donor with acute or convalescent COVID-19. The donor label of this sample is uncertain.

The rearrangement links TRBV10-3 to TRBJ2-1, with 7 bases matching TRBD2. The germline V gene has CDR1 ENHRY and CDR2 SYGVKD. The CDR3 is made up of 14 amino acids. After removal of 4 bases from V and 9 bases from J, the junction contained 9 bases not matched to a gene. The CDR3 bases are TGTGCCATCAGTGGTGGGGGGAGGGCTGGTGAGCAGTTCTTC. The encoded protein is CAISGGGRAGEQFF.

The rearrangement joins TRBV19 to TRBJ1-1; 8 nucleotides match TRBD1. In germline, CDR1 is LNHDA, CDR2 SQIVND (reference sequence). V was pared by 5 bases and J by 4 bases, with 9 bases of the junction left unmatched. This CDR3 spans 15 amino acids. The CDR3 sequence: CASSWGQGASTEAFF. The CDR3 DNA reads TGTGCCAGTAGTTGGGGGCAGGGGGCGAGCACTGAAGCTTTCTTT.

The gene calls are TRBV6-5 and TRBJ2-6; 7 bases are shared with TRBD2. This CDR3 has 15 amino acids. The germline gives CDR1 MNHEY, CDR2 SVGAGI. V was pared by 1 base and J by 3 bases, with 0 bases of the junction left unmatched. As DNA, the CDR3 is TGTGCCAGCAGTTACTGGGAGGGTGGGGCCAACGTCCTGACTTTC. Translation gives CASSYWEGGANVLTF.

The chain has TRBV18 and TRBJ1-5, with D possibly matching TRBD1 (6 bases). V was cut by 4 bases and J by 0 bases, with 10 bases left in between. The germline CDR1 and CDR2 sequences are KGHSH and LQKENI. This CDR3 is built from 15 residues. DNA of the CDR3: TGTGCCAGCTCACGGGACACCAATAGCAATCAGCCCCAGCATTTT. Translation: CASSRDTNSNQPQHF.

V usage is TRBV7-9 and J usage is TRBJ2-7; 9 bases match TRBD2. V shed 5 bases and J 3 bases; nucleotides not matched to a gene: 8. This CDR3 is 15 amino acids long. CDR1 and CDR2 from the germline V gene are SEHNR and FQNEAQ (reference sequence). In nucleotides, the CDR3 is TGTGCCAGCAGCGGCGGACTAGCGAGCTTCTACGAGCAGTACTTC. Protein sequence: CASSGGLASFYEQYF.

V and J are TRBV7-9 and TRBJ2-1; D is undetermined. The CDR3 covers 12 residues. Germline CDR1 SEHNR, CDR2 FQNEAQ (reference sequence). V was cut by 4 bases and J by 10 bases, with 11 bases left in between. The CDR3 DNA follows: TGTGCCAGCAGCTCCGCCCCCAGGGAGCAGTTCTTC. Encoded protein: CASSSAPREQFF.

This rearrangement joins TRBV18 to TRBJ1-6; TRBD1 agrees at 8 bases. This CDR3 is built from 15 residues. The germline gives CDR1 KGHSH, CDR2 LQKENI. V gave up 0 bases and J gave up 8 bases; unmatched junction bases: 3. As DNA, the CDR3 is TGTGCCAGCTCACCACCCACAGGGGGTGATTCACCCCTCCACTTT. This translates into CASSPPTGGDSPLHF.

This clone was seen a few times. The chain carries TRBV19 and TRBJ1-3, with 8 nucleotides matching TRBD1. Germline V gene lookup returns CDR1 LNHDA and CDR2 SQIVND (reference sequence). The CDR3 length is 15 residues. The junction had 6 bases not matched to a gene; V was cut back by 6 bases and J by 2 bases. CDR3 sequence: CASSHRTGTGNTIYF. For the CDR3, the DNA is TGTGCCAGTAGCCACCGGACAGGGACTGGAAACACCATATATTTT.